The following is a T cell receptor (beta chain) sequence with its context. Antigen: not known. These data are taken from a study of CD8 T cells in ankylosing spondylitis. Germline assignment: CDR1 DFQATT and CDR2 SNEGSKA (reference sequence). The CDR3 spans 15 residues. V lost 1 base, J lost 10 bases, and 17 bases lay in between. Study conclusions and caveats: Enrichment of disease-linked clones was reportedly significant in matched ankylosing spondylitis synovial fluid. About 8 highly homologous variants made up a TCR beta motif, and this motif appeared characteristic of ankylosing spondylitis blood. Researchers report that disease-linked clones proved CD8+ and relatively rare in peripheral blood.

Library preparation for TCR beta used quantitative 5'-RACE with molecular barcodes. TCRdb processed the 5' RACE reads anew with MiXCR; each CDR3 protein has one entry. This sample has 200,000 to 300,000 distinct CDR3 sequences, with roughly a quarter found just once. The sequenced sample was blood, either unsorted or a sorted T cell fraction (not recorded which). The receptor's source is a male donor with ankylosing spondylitis or in good health (not recorded which). The J gene is TRBJ1-6, the V gene TRBV20-1, with D possibly TRBD1 on 5 matching bases. CDR3 region: CSARGVGAKGSPLHF. The DNA of the CDR3 is TGCAGTGCTAGAGGGGTTGGGGCTAAAGGGTCACCCCTCCACTTT.